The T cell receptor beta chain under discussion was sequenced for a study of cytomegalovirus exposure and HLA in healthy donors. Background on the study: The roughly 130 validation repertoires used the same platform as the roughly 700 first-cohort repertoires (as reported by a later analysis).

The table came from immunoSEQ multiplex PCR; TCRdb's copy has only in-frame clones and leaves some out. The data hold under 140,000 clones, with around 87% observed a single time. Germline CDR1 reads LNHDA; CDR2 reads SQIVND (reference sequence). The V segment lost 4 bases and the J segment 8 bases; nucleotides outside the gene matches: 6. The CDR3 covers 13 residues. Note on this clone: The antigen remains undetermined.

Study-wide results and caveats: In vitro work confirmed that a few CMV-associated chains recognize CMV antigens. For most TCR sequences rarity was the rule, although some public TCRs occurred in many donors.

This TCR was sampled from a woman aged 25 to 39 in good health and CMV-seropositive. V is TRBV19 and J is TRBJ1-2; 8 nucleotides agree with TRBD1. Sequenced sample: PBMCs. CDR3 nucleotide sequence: TGTGCCAGTAGTAGCACAGGGGGAGGCGGCTACACCTTC. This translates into CASSSTGGGGYTF.